This TCR beta chain was captured by sequencing in a study of T-cell memory formation after mild COVID-19. Study-wide findings and caveats: Researchers found some responding clones in pre-infection memory, a sign that cross-reactive memory joined. Clones that contracted clustered mainly in CM and EM if CD4+ and in EMRA if CD8+.

This CDR3 is built from 15 residues. Trimming pared 0 bases from V and 3 bases from J, leaving 12 bases between. Looked up from germline, CDR1 is SGHRS and CDR2 is YFSETQ. TCRdb passed the 5' RACE reads through MiXCR, listing each CDR3 protein once. The sample shows 120,000 or so distinct CDR3 sequences, about 5.9% of them seen only once. This clonotype occurred many times. The antigen remains undetermined. The rearrangement links TRBV5-1 to TRBJ2-5; possibly TRBD1 for D (7 bases). Sequencing was done on a sample of PBMCs or a T cell subset sorted from them (not recorded which). This sequence was found in an adult woman who had mild COVID-19 (a few samples of this study predate the infection). Cell type and time point are not known. CDR3: CASSLAGGSEETQYF. The DNA of the CDR3 is TGCGCCAGCAGCTTGGCAGGGGGGAGCGAAGAGACCCAGTACTTC.